The 19 T cell receptor beta chains listed next were all sequenced from one sample in a study of brain metastases from non-small cell lung cancer. Assay: immunoSEQ multiplex PCR; the TCRdb copy retains only in-frame clones and omits some. Of approximately 2,100 clones listed, approximately 86% are singletons. The sample taken for sequencing was primary lung tumor tissue. The receptors here all came from a donor aged 40 or over with non-small cell lung cancer.

The gene calls are TRBV11-3 and TRBJ2-3; 8 bases are shared with TRBD1. Losses at the gene ends were 4 bases for V and 4 bases for J; bases not matched to a gene: 7. CDR3 length equals 15 residues. In germline, CDR1 is SGHNT, CDR2 YENEEA. CDR3 protein: CASSSDRVDADTQYF. The CDR3 DNA is TGTGCCAGCAGCTCGGACAGGGTTGACGCAGATACGCAGTATTTT.

This clone was counted between two and nine times. Different DNA sequences within this sample yield the same CDR3. V gene TRBV29-1 combines with J gene TRBJ2-7; 9 nucleotides match TRBD1. V was clipped by 2 bases and J by 5 bases; unmatched bases: 10. Germline-derived CDR1 and CDR2 are SQVTM and ANQGSEA. This CDR3 comprises 15 residues. The CDR3 nucleotides read TGCAGCGTTGAAAGGGTTGACAGGGGGAGGGACGAGCAGTACTTC. The encoded protein is CSVERVDRGRDEQYF.

The rearrangement uses TRBV4-3 and TRBJ2-2; 8 nucleotides agree with TRBD2. Germline V lookup: CDR1 LGHNA, CDR2 YSLEER. V was clipped by 4 bases and J by 1 base; unmatched bases: 8. This CDR3 spans 17 amino acids. This CDR3 is CASSRTGGERNTGELFF. Here the CDR3 DNA reads TGCGCCAGCAGCCGAACCGGGGGGGAGAGGAACACCGGGGAGCTGTTTTTT.

Details on this clone: The junction shows a germline mismatch at one end, possibly a read error. The same CDR3 is also encoded by other DNA sequences in this sample. J is TRBJ2-5 and V is TRBV3-1 (or the pseudogene TRBV3-2); a weak D match, TRBD1 (5 bases). This CDR3 contains 15 residues. CDR1 LGHDT and CDR2 YNNKEL come from the germline V gene (reference sequence). CDR3 bases: TGTGCCAGCAGCCAAGGACCAGGGCTCCAAGAAACCCAGTACTTC. Translated, it gives CASSQGPGLQETQYF.

This chain connects TRBV2 to TRBJ1-2; D gene unclear. The CDR3 contains 12 residues. Germline V gives CDR1 SNHLY, CDR2 FYNNEI. V was pared by 11 bases and J by 3 bases, with 13 bases between. The CDR3 sequence: CAGREEDYGYTF. The DNA for the CDR3 is TGTGCCGGCCGGGAGGAGGACTATGGCTACACCTTC.

The chain employs TRBV12-3 or TRBV12-4 and TRBJ2-3; the D gene could be TRBD1 or TRBD2 (5 bases each). The V gene lost 3 bases and the J gene lost 5 bases, with 6 bases spanning the gap. The length of the CDR3 is 12 residues. CDR3 bases: TGTGCCAGCAGTTTGGGGGAAGATACGCAGTATTTT. Its translation is CASSLGEDTQYF.

Details on this clone: The same CDR3 also results from other DNA sequences found in this sample. This chain's CDR3 is CASSPRERGPFGGTQYF. CDR3 nucleotide sequence: TGTGCCAGCAGCCCCCGGGAGCGGGGGCCATTCGGGGGGACCCAGTACTTC. The V and J genes are TRBV28 and TRBJ2-5; 8 bases are a match to TRBD2. Trimming at V came to 6 bases and at J to 7 bases, leaving 19 bases not matched to a gene. Germline V gene lookup returns CDR1 MDHEN and CDR2 SYDVKM. The CDR3 consists of 17 residues.

This chain uses TRBV6-5 with TRBJ2-2; 9 bases agree with TRBD2. V lost 0 bases and J lost 9; bases outside the gene matches: 8. Germline-derived CDR1 and CDR2 are MNHEY and SVGAGI. The CDR3 spans 16 residues. The CDR3 nucleotides read TGTGCCAGCAGTTACTCGAACCTAGCGGGAAGCAGGGAGCTGTTTTTT. Translating it yields CASSYSNLAGSRELFF.

This clone has only a few counts. The chain uses TRBV2 and TRBJ2-1; tentative D call: TRBD1 (6 bases). The V gene lost 7 bases and the J gene lost 8 bases, with 15 bases spanning the gap. The CDR3 spans 13 residues. Germline V CDR1 and CDR2: SNHLY, FYNNEI. DNA of the CDR3: TGTGCCAGCACCCAGGGGCTAGTGGATGAGCAGTTCTTC. Translation gives CASTQGLVDEQFF. Full variable domain (missing parts from reference TRBV2 and TRBJ2-1): EPEVTQTPSHQVTQMGQEVILRCVPISNHLYFYWYRQILGQKVEFLVSFYNNEISEKSEIFDDQFSVERPDGSNFTLKIRSTKLEDSAMYFCASTQGLVDEQFFGPGTRLTVL.

The chain joins TRBV19 to TRBJ2-2, with D perhaps TRBD1 (8 bases). This CDR3 region has 17 residues. CDR1 is LNHDA and CDR2 is SQIVND in the germline V gene (reference sequence). V was pared by 2 bases and J by 5 bases, with 18 bases between. CDR3 residues: CASSISRGQGGTGELFF. CDR3 DNA: TGTGCCAGTAGTATAAGCCGCGGACAGGGAGGGACCGGGGAGCTGTTTTTT. The whole variable domain, remainder taken from reference TRBV19 and TRBJ2-2, is DGGITQSPKYLFRKEGQNVTLSCEQNLNHDAMYWYRQDPGQGLRLIYYSQIVNDFQKGDIAEGYSVSREKKESFPLTVTSAQKNPTAFYLCASSISRGQGGTGELFFGEGSRLTVL.

This CDR3 is CASSLTKLQGNHGYTF. CDR3 coding DNA: TGCGCCAGCAGTCTGACCAAATTACAGGGAAATCATGGCTACACCTTC. The J gene is TRBJ1-2, the V gene TRBV10-2; D is possibly TRBD1 (6 bases). The length of the CDR3 is 16 residues. V dropped 5 bases and J dropped 6 bases, with 22 bases sitting between them. Per the germline V gene, CDR1 is WSHSY and CDR2 is SAAADI.

V is TRBV28 and J is TRBJ1-1; a weak D match, TRBD1 (5 bases). Germline values: CDR1 MDHEN, CDR2 SYDVKM. With 6 bases removed from V and 7 bases from J, the gap between germline ends came to 18 bases. The CDR3 runs 14 residues. CDR3 in DNA: TGTGCCAGCAGCCCCCGGATTATGGACATTGAAGCTTTCTTT. This translates into CASSPRIMDIEAFF.

The chain employs TRBV6-5 and TRBJ1-5; weak D call: TRBD1 (6 bases). Per the germline V gene, CDR1 is MNHEY and CDR2 is SVGAGI. The CDR3 is 15 residues long. Trimming took 6 bases from V and 6 from J, leaving 18 bases between them. The CDR3: CASSPDRLGGQPQHF. The CDR3 DNA reads as TGTGCCAGCAGCCCCGACAGGCTAGGCGGTCAGCCCCAGCATTTT.

V gene TRBV6-5 combines with J gene TRBJ1-6, with 7 bases identical to TRBD1. V lost 6 bases, J lost 0 bases, and 2 bases stayed unmatched. Germline V gives CDR1 MNHEY, CDR2 SVGAGI. The CDR3 covers 15 residues. CDR3 protein: CASRGDSSYNSPLHF. CDR3 nucleotide sequence: TGTGCCAGCAGGGGGGACAGCTCCTATAATTCACCCCTCCACTTT.

J is TRBJ2-7 and V is TRBV3-1 (or the pseudogene TRBV3-2); 8 nucleotides line up with TRBD1. Per germline, CDR1 LGHDT and CDR2 YNNKEL (reference sequence). V lost 0 bases, J lost 7 bases, and 8 bases stayed unmatched. The CDR3 totals 15 residues. The DNA of the CDR3 is TGTGCCAGCAGCCAAGATCTTGGGACAGGCCGGGAGCAGTACTTC. Its protein product is CASSQDLGTGREQYF.

The chain joins TRBV5-1 to TRBJ1-4; TRBD1 matches 8 bases. J lost 10 bases, V lost 4 bases, and 9 bases had no gene match. Germline V CDR1 and CDR2: SGHRS, YFSETQ. The CDR3 totals 14 residues. The DNA for the CDR3 is TGCGCCAGCAGCGTGGGACAGGACGGTTCAAAACTGTTTTTT. Its translation: CASSVGQDGSKLFF. Drawing the rest from reference TRBV5-1 and TRBJ1-4, the complete variable domain is KAGVTQTPRYLIKTRGQQVTLSCSPISGHRSVSWYQQTPGQGLQFLFEYFSETQRNKGNFPGRFSGRQFSNSRSEMNVSTLELGDSALYLCASSVGQDGSKLFFGSGTQLSVL.

V gene TRBV18 combines with J gene TRBJ2-2; no reliable D call. Trimming took 2 bases from V and 5 from J, leaving 12 bases between them. Germline CDR1 is KGHSH and CDR2 is LQKENI. The CDR3 contains 15 residues. The CDR3 DNA reads TGTGCCAGCTCACCAGGTTTTGATGTAACCGGGGAGCTGTTTTTT. Its protein product is CASSPGFDVTGELFF.

V usage is TRBV5-1 and J usage is TRBJ2-7, with 7 bases lining up with TRBD2. This CDR3 comprises 15 residues. With 4 bases clipped from V and 9 bases from J, the junction kept 16 bases outside the gene matches. Germline CDR1 SGHRS, CDR2 YFSETQ. The DNA for the CDR3 is TGCGCCAGCAGCCCCAGCGGGGACCCCGGAGTTGGGCAGTACTTC. This codes for CASSPSGDPGVGQYF.

CDR3 in DNA: TGTGCCAGCAGTTTAGATAGGAAACTAAATTCACCCCTCCACTTT. Protein product: CASSLDRKLNSPLHF. This chain uses TRBV28 with TRBJ1-6; D gene uncertain. This CDR3 spans 15 amino acids. The V end lost 2 bases, the J end lost 7 bases, and 12 bases lay between the germline ends. Germline values: CDR1 MDHEN, CDR2 SYDVKM.